This T cell receptor beta chain was observed in a study of T cells in Graves' hyperthyroidism and ophthalmopathy. Trimming pared 0 bases from V and 5 bases from J, leaving 7 bases between. The length of the CDR3 is 13 residues. Germline CDR1 is DFQATT and CDR2 is SNEGSKA (reference sequence). Amplification of TCR beta CDR3 regions used RNA as the template. The HTBI primer set was used in a first-round RT-PCR of the TCR CDR3. TCRdb reprocessed the multiplex PCR reads via MiXCR and lists one record per CDR3 protein. The sample carries hundreds of thousands of distinct CDR3 sequences, approximately 14% recorded once. The table lists this clonotype with many counts.

The source is a young woman with Graves' hyperthyroidism. The chain has TRBV20-1 and TRBJ2-2, with D unclear. Sequencing input: blood. CDR3 in amino acids: CSARDAGTGELFF. CDR3 in DNA: TGCAGTGCTAGAGATGCTGGAACCGGGGAGCTGTTTTTT.